Reported below is one T cell receptor beta chain. Germline CDR1 and CDR2: SNHLY and FYNNEI. The V and J ends lost 8 bases and 8 bases respectively, with 15 bases between them. The length of the CDR3 is 12 residues. Random hexamers primed reverse transcription of about 0.5 to 1 ug RNA. Multiplex immunoSEQ PCR targeted 54 Vbeta and 13 Jbeta TCR beta segments. Each CDR3 protein is one row after TCRdb ran MiXCR on the immunoSEQ multiplex PCR reads. Of some 150,000 distinct CDR3 sequences listed, 95% are singletons. The sample comes from a study of CD8 T cells in Susac syndrome. TEMRA cells were enriched by FACS, and CD4+ and CD8+ T cells were negatively isolated.

The chain is built from TRBV2 and TRBJ1-2; D gene unclear. The clonotype originates from a human donor with multiple sclerosis. The sample was CD8+ T cells from PBMCs. The CDR3 reads CASFEWTGGYTF. In DNA, the CDR3 is TGTGCCAGCTTCGAGTGGACGGGCGGCTACACCTTC.